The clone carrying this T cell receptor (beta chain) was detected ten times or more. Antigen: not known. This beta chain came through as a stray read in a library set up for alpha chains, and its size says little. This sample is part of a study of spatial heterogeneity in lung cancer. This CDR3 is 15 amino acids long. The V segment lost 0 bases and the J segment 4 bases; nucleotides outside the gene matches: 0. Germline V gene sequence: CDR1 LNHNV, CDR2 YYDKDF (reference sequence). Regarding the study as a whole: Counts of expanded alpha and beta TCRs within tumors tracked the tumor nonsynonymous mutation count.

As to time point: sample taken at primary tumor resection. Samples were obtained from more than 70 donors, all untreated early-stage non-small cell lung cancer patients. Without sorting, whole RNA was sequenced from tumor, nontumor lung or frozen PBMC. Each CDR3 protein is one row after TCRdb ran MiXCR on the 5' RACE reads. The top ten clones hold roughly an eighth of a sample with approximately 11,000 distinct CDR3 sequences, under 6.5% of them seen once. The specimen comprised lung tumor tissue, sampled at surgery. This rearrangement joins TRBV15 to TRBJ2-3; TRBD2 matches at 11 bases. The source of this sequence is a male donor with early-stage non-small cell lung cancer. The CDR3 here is CATSRDSGGADTQYF. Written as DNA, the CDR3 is TGTGCCACCAGCAGAGATAGCGGGGGGGCAGATACGCAGTATTTT.